These 32 T cell receptor beta chains came from one sample sequenced in a study of cytomegalovirus exposure and HLA in healthy donors. The PCR made use of 60 Vbeta and 13 Jbeta primers. Assay used: immunoSEQ multiplex PCR; TCRdb lists only in-frame clones, some missing. The sample carries about 180,000 clones, roughly 77% recorded once. The specimen was PBMCs. These receptors were taken from a woman under 40 in good health and CMV-seronegative.

The V call is TRBV15, the J call TRBJ1-1, with 7 bases that match TRBD1. Germline V CDR1 and CDR2: LNHNV, YYDKDF (reference sequence). The CDR3 sequence is 14 residues long. V was pared by 1 base and J by 5 bases, with 4 bases of the junction left unmatched. In DNA, the CDR3 is TGTGCCACCAGCAGAGTTAACAGGGGAACTGAAGCTTTCTTT. Its protein is CATSRVNRGTEAFF.

The gene calls are TRBV2 and TRBJ2-2; 8 bases agree with TRBD2. V shed 5 bases, J shed 0 bases, and the junction held 8 bases outside the gene matches. The CDR3 is 17 amino acids. Germline CDR1 and CDR2: SNHLY and FYNNEI. CDR3 amino acids: CASSLRGGASNTGELFF. The CDR3 nucleotides read TGTGCCAGCAGTCTACGGGGGGGCGCATCGAACACCGGGGAGCTGTTTTTT.

The chain combines TRBV4-2 with TRBJ2-5, with TRBD2 as a possible D gene (5 bases). The CDR3 extends over 14 amino acids. Trimming removed 0 bases at V and 4 bases at J, with 9 bases between. Germline CDR1 reads LGHNA; CDR2 reads YNFKEQ. The CDR3 loop is CASSQERAVETQYF. CDR3 nucleotide sequence: TGTGCCAGCAGCCAAGAGCGGGCTGTAGAGACCCAGTACTTC.

The chain links TRBV5-1 to TRBJ1-4; TRBD1 matches 9 bases. Germline V gene sequence: CDR1 SGHRS, CDR2 YFSETQ. Trimming at V came to 5 bases and at J to 8 bases, leaving 7 bases not matched to a gene. This CDR3 spans 14 amino acids. CDR3 nucleotide sequence: TGCGCCAGCAGTAAGGGACAGGGCGACGAAAAACTGTTTTTT. It specifies CASSKGQGDEKLFF.

The chain joins TRBV15 to TRBJ1-5; 9 nucleotides align to TRBD1. The J segment lost 4 bases and the V segment lost 1 base, leaving 5 bases of the junction unmatched. The CDR3 spans 16 residues. Germline assignment: CDR1 LNHNV and CDR2 YYDKDF (reference sequence). CDR3 DNA: TGTGCCACCAGCAGAGTGGGCGGACAGGGGAATCAGCCCCAGCATTTT. It encodes CATSRVGGQGNQPQHF.

V is TRBV5-1 and J is TRBJ2-3, with 7 bases aligning to TRBD1. The CDR3 runs to 13 residues. J was trimmed by 4 bases and V by 4 bases; bases with no gene match: 3. The germline V gene has CDR1 SGHRS and CDR2 YFSETQ. DNA for the CDR3: TGCGCCAGCAGCATGCAGGGGGCAGATACGCAGTATTTT. Its protein product is CASSMQGADTQYF.

The chain is built from TRBV5-4 and TRBJ2-3; the match to TRBD2 covers 10 bases. The junction had 3 bases not matched to a gene; V was cut back by 4 bases and J by 1 base. CDR1 and CDR2 from the germline V gene are SGHNT and YYREEE (reference sequence). The CDR3 is 15 residues long. CDR3 sequence (DNA): TGTGCCAGCAGCGAAAGCGGGGGGGGCACAGATACGCAGTATTTT. Its translation: CASSESGGGTDTQYF. The variable domain in full, with the rest retrieved from reference TRBV5-4 and TRBJ2-3, is ETGVTQSPTHLIKTRGQQVTLRCSSQSGHNTVSWYQQALGQGPQFIFQYYREEENGRGNFPPRFSGLQFPNYSSELNVNALELDDSALYLCASSESGGGTDTQYFGPGTRLTVL.

The V and J genes are TRBV30 and TRBJ2-3; 9 bases agree with TRBD2. The V gene's germline CDR1 is GTSNPN and CDR2 SVGIG (reference sequence). This CDR3 region has 13 residues. V was clipped by 6 bases and J by 1 base; unmatched bases: 2. This CDR3 reads CACERGGTDTQYF. As DNA, the CDR3 is TGTGCCTGTGAGCGGGGGGGCACAGATACGCAGTATTTT.

This sequence joins TRBV7-9 and TRBJ1-2; possibly TRBD1 for D (6 bases). Germline CDR1 and CDR2: SEHNR and FQNEAQ (reference sequence). Trimming shortened V by 5 bases and J by 7 bases, and 17 bases separated the two germline ends. This CDR3 is built from 14 residues. In DNA form, the CDR3 reads TGTGCCAGCAGCCCCCCGGGACAAAGAACTGGCTACACCTTC. Translating gives CASSPPGQRTGYTF.

The V call is TRBV5-8, the J call TRBJ1-4, with D hard to call. The CDR3 is 18 residues long. Germline V gene sequence: CDR1 SGHTS, CDR2 YDEGEE. With 0 bases removed from V and 0 bases from J, the gap between germline ends came to 15 bases. The CDR3 spells CASSLARSAGATNEKLFF. DNA for the CDR3: TGTGCCAGCAGCTTGGCACGGTCCGCGGGCGCAACTAATGAAAAACTGTTTTTT.

The chain couples TRBV5-1 to TRBJ2-5; no clear D gene. The CDR3 length is 15 residues. Germline CDR1 and CDR2: SGHRS and YFSETQ. The V and J ends lost 5 bases and 0 bases respectively, with 14 bases between them. The DNA for the CDR3 is TGCGCCAGCAGTTCCGGAGAAAGGTACCAAGAGACCCAGTACTTC. It specifies CASSSGERYQETQYF.

The chain combines TRBV9 with TRBJ1-3; 7 nucleotides match TRBD1. CDR3 size: 14 residues. Per the germline V gene, CDR1 is SGDLS and CDR2 is YYNGEE. With 4 bases clipped from V and 2 bases from J, the junction kept 3 bases outside the gene matches. For the CDR3, the DNA is TGTGCCAGCAGCCCAGACAGGGCTGGAAACACCATATATTTT. This gives the protein CASSPDRAGNTIYF.

J is TRBJ2-3 and V is TRBV7-2; D possibly corresponds to TRBD2 (6 bases). V was clipped by 7 bases and J by 0 bases, with 11 bases between them. Germline loops: CDR1 SGHTA, CDR2 FQGNSA. This CDR3 region has 14 residues. The CDR3 region has the DNA TGTGCCAGCAAACCCAGCGGGAGCACAGATACGCAGTATTTT. Translating it yields CASKPSGSTDTQYF.

The chain links TRBV30 to TRBJ2-5; TRBD2 matches at 15 bases. CDR3 length: 18 residues. CDR1 and CDR2 (germline): GTSNPN, SVGIG (reference sequence). J was trimmed by 2 bases and V by 0 bases; bases with no gene match: 7. As DNA, the CDR3 is TGTGCCTGGAGTGTACTTGGGACTAGCGGGGGGTATCAAGAGACCCAGTACTTC. This translates into CAWSVLGTSGGYQETQYF.

This chain links TRBV2 with TRBJ2-7, with a possible D match to TRBD1 (6 bases). Germline-derived CDR1 and CDR2 are SNHLY and FYNNEI. The V end was cut by 6 bases, the J end by 1 base, with 16 bases between. This CDR3 is 15 amino acids long. CDR3 nucleotides: TGTGCCAGCAGAGCCGGGACACTAAGTTCCTACGAGCAGTACTTC. Translation gives CASRAGTLSSYEQYF.

J is TRBJ1-3 and V is TRBV6-6, with D perhaps TRBD1 (5 bases). The germline gives CDR1 MNHNY, CDR2 SVGAGI (reference sequence). The CDR3 length is 16 residues. V was trimmed by 5 bases and J by 0 bases, leaving 14 bases between them. CDR3 in DNA: TGTGCCAGCAGTACAAGACAGTCTGTCTCTGGAAACACCATATATTTT. Residues: CASSTRQSVSGNTIYF.

V gene TRBV5-1 combines with J gene TRBJ2-1, with TRBD1 matching 7 bases. From germline, CDR1 is SGHRS and CDR2 YFSETQ. This CDR3 has 15 residues. Trimming at V came to 3 bases and at J to 4 bases, leaving 7 bases not matched to a gene. The CDR3 protein is CASSSQQGLYNEQFF. DNA for the CDR3: TGCGCCAGCAGCTCCCAACAGGGGTTGTACAATGAGCAGTTCTTC. Together with reference TRBV5-1 and TRBJ2-1, the CDR3 gives the full variable domain: KAGVTQTPRYLIKTRGQQVTLSCSPISGHRSVSWYQQTPGQGLQFLFEYFSETQRNKGNFPGRFSGRQFSNSRSEMNVSTLELGDSALYLCASSSQQGLYNEQFFGPGTRLTVL.

This clone was counted once. This sequence joins TRBV4-3 and TRBJ2-3; a weak D match, TRBD1 (6 bases). CDR1 and CDR2 from the germline V gene are LGHNA and YSLEER. V was shortened by 2 bases and J by 5 bases, with 17 bases between the two germline ends. The CDR3 is 16 residues long. Here the CDR3 reads CASSQWAAVQGDTQYF. The CDR3 region has the DNA TGCGCCAGCAGCCAATGGGCGGCAGTACAGGGAGATACGCAGTATTTT.

The chain couples TRBV19 to TRBJ2-1; D gene unclear. The CDR3 extends over 13 amino acids. Trimming took off 9 bases at V and 1 base at J, with 10 bases between the two ends. In germline, CDR1 is LNHDA, CDR2 SQIVND (reference sequence). CDR3 sequence reads: CASRDFSYNEQFF. As DNA, the CDR3 is TGTGCCAGCCGAGACTTTTCCTACAATGAGCAGTTCTTC.

The CDR3 bases are TGTGCCAGTAGTCTTATAGCGGGGGGGCCAGATACGCAGTATTTT. Translated, it gives CASSLIAGGPDTQYF. The rearrangement links TRBV19 to TRBJ2-3, with 11 bases that match TRBD2. The CDR3 consists of 15 residues. The V gene end was trimmed by 5 bases and the J gene end by 4 bases; junction bases not matched to a gene: 5. Looked up from germline, CDR1 is LNHDA and CDR2 is SQIVND (reference sequence).

J is TRBJ2-7 and V is TRBV30; 8 bases match TRBD1. CDR1 is GTSNPN, CDR2 SVGIG, per germline (reference sequence). V was clipped by 5 bases and J by 6 bases; unmatched bases: 9. This CDR3 has 13 residues. CDR3 bases: TGTGCCTGGGGTAGACAGGGGTTCGGCGAGCAGTACTTC. Its translation is CAWGRQGFGEQYF.

This clone was observed a few times. The chain links TRBV5-1 to TRBJ2-1, with 8 bases aligning to TRBD2. The CDR3 contains 15 residues. Germline V lookup: CDR1 SGHRS, CDR2 YFSETQ. Trimming at V came to 4 bases and at J to 7 bases, leaving 10 bases not matched to a gene. The CDR3 region is CASSPGGRGVNEQFF. In DNA, the CDR3 is TGCGCCAGCAGCCCGGGGGGGCGGGGTGTGAATGAGCAGTTCTTC.

In DNA form, the CDR3 reads TGTGCCAGCAGCCCCCCGCCCACAGGGAAGGGAACCGGGGAGCTGTTTTTT. Residues: CASSPPPTGKGTGELFF. This chain connects TRBV7-6 to TRBJ2-2; D possibly corresponds to TRBD1 (6 bases). Trimming cost V 5 bases and J 5 bases, with 21 bases left between them. CDR3 size: 17 residues. Per the germline V gene, CDR1 is SGHVS and CDR2 is FNYEAQ.

As to this clone: The same CDR3 arises from other DNA sequences in this sample as well. The chain carries TRBV7-9 and TRBJ2-1, with 12 bases aligning to TRBD2. Germline trimming cut 5 bases from V and 4 bases from J; bases unmatched to any gene: 3. CDR3 length equals 15 residues. Per germline, CDR1 SEHNR and CDR2 FQNEAQ (reference sequence). CDR3 loop: CASSPGLAGYNEQFF. As DNA, the CDR3 is TGTGCCAGCAGCCCAGGACTAGCGGGGTACAATGAGCAGTTCTTC. Filled out from reference TRBV7-9 and TRBJ2-1, the complete variable domain reads DTGVSQNPRHKITKRGQNVTFRCDPISEHNRLYWYRQTLGQGPEFLTYFQNEAQLEKSRLLSDRFSAERPKGSFSTLEIQRTEQGDSAMYLCASSPGLAGYNEQFFGPGTRLTVL.

This clone has just one count. The chain combines TRBV15 with TRBJ2-7; the match to TRBD2 covers 9 bases. Per germline, CDR1 LNHNV and CDR2 YYDKDF (reference sequence). This CDR3 comprises 16 residues. V lost 1 base to trimming and J lost 0 bases; unmatched junction nucleotides: 4. CDR3 in DNA: TGTGCCACCAGCAGAGTAATGGGACTAGCCTCCTACGAGCAGTACTTC. Translation gives CATSRVMGLASYEQYF.

V is TRBV6-5 and J is TRBJ2-7; 12 positions match TRBD2. The CDR3 length is 16 residues. The V gene's germline CDR1 is MNHEY and CDR2 SVGAGI. The ends lost 0 bases at V and 6 bases at J; junction bases unmatched: 6. This CDR3 is CASSYSASGGVFEQYF. The CDR3 DNA sequence: TGTGCCAGCAGTTACTCCGCTAGCGGGGGGGTCTTCGAGCAGTACTTC.

CDR3 in amino acids: CASSSGTSEANEQFF. CDR3 DNA sequence: TGTGCCAGCAGCTCCGGGACTAGCGAGGCCAATGAGCAGTTCTTC. This chain links TRBV7-3 with TRBJ2-1, with 10 nucleotides matching TRBD2. Looked up from germline, CDR1 is SGHTA and CDR2 is FQGTGA. This CDR3 region has 15 residues. V shed 4 bases and J 6 bases; nucleotides not matched to a gene: 6.

J is TRBJ1-2 and V is TRBV4-3; maybe TRBD1 (6 bases). Germline CDR1 is LGHNA and CDR2 is YSLEER. The ends were cut back, 5 bases at V and 3 bases at J, with 13 bases in the middle. The CDR3 sequence is 14 residues long. CDR3 nucleotides: TGCGCCAGCAGCTTCACAGGGAAGGACTATGGCTACACCTTC. Protein product: CASSFTGKDYGYTF.

The gene calls are TRBV7-9 and TRBJ2-5, with 9 bases lining up with TRBD1. J was trimmed by 7 bases and V by 5 bases; bases with no gene match: 14. The germline CDR1 and CDR2 sequences are SEHNR and FQNEAQ (reference sequence). CDR3 size: 16 residues. The CDR3 sequence: CASSRTGTGLLGTQYF. DNA for the CDR3: TGTGCCAGCAGCCGAACTGGGACAGGGCTTTTAGGGACCCAGTACTTC.

The J gene is TRBJ1-5, the V gene TRBV28; D is perhaps TRBD1 (6 bases). The CDR3 is 13 residues long. The germline gives CDR1 MDHEN, CDR2 SYDVKM. With 8 bases removed from V and 3 bases from J, the gap between germline ends came to 11 bases. The CDR3: CASLTGYNQPQHF. CDR3 bases: TGTGCCAGCCTTACAGGGTACAATCAGCCCCAGCATTTT.

The chain links TRBV7-3 to TRBJ2-5, with 7 bases that match TRBD1. V trimming: 6 bases; J trimming: 9 bases; junction bases outside the gene matches: 10. CDR1 SGHTA and CDR2 FQGTGA come from the germline V gene. The length of the CDR3 is 13 residues. The CDR3 sequence: CASSFDRDGAQYF. The CDR3, as DNA: TGTGCCAGCAGTTTTGACAGGGATGGGGCCCAGTACTTC.

This chain joins TRBV10-3 and TRBJ2-7, with TRBD1 matching 7 bases. CDR1 is ENHRY and CDR2 is SYGVKD in the germline V gene. The CDR3 is made up of 14 amino acids. V trimming: 10 bases; J trimming: 0 bases; junction bases outside the gene matches: 9. The CDR3 coding sequence is TGTGCCAGTTCGGACAGGAGAAGCTCCTACGAGCAGTACTTC. Its translation is CASSDRRSSYEQYF.